This record looks at one TCR beta chain sequence and its context. Its antigen is currently unknown. Germline CDR1 and CDR2: MDHEN and SYDVKM. V dropped 5 bases and J dropped 0 bases, with 13 bases sitting between them. This CDR3 is built from 15 residues. Sequencing was performed with immunoSEQ multiplex PCR; in TCRdb, only in-frame clones are kept and a portion is missing. The table records about 97,000 clones, roughly 79% of them present only once. The sample originates from a study of radiotherapy plus CTLA-4 blockade in lung cancer. Study-wide findings and caveats: In blood, TCR clones derived from the tumor expanded after radiotherapy plus ipilimumab.

Material: peripheral blood, obtained from a patient treated with radiotherapy plus ipilimumab. This TCR came from a human donor with non-small cell lung cancer who had a partial response to radiotherapy plus ipilimumab. Some clones in this sample may be carry-over from other donors' samples. The chain recombines TRBV28 with TRBJ1-2; D not certain. Written as DNA, the CDR3 is TGTGCCAGCAGTGGGCCCTATGAAGCTAACTATGGCTACACCTTC. This encodes CASSGPYEANYGYTF.